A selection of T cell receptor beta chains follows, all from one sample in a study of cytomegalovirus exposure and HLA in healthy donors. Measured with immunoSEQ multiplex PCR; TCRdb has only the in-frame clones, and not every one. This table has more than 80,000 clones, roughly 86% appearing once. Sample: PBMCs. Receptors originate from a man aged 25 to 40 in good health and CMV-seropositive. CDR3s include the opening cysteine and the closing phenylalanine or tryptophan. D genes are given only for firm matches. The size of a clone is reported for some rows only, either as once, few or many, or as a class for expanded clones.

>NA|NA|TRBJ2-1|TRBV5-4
CASSLGGKRSYNEQFF
TGTGCCAGCAGCTTGGGCGGGAAAAGGTCCTACAATGAGCAGTTCTTC
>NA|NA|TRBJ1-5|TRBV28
CASSLPMAGIYSNQPQHF
TGTGCCAGCAGTCTGCCGATGGCAGGTATTTATAGCAATCAGCCCCAGCATTTT
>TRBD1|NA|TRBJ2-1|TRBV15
CATSTTGDNEQFF
TGTGCCACCAGCACGACAGGGGACAATGAGCAGTTCTTC
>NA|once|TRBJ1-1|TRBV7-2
CASSLWGPEAFF
TGTGCCAGCAGCTTATGGGGCCCTGAAGCTTTCTTT
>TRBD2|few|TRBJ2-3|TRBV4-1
CASSQAGTSGSTDTQYF
TGCGCCAGCAGCCAAGCAGGGACTAGCGGAAGCACAGATACGCAGTATTTT
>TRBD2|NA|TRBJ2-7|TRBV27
CASRSIAGSYEQYF
TGTGCCAGCAGGAGCATAGCGGGATCCTACGAGCAGTACTTC
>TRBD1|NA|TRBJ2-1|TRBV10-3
CASSQDRAYNEQFF
TGTGCCTCCTCCCAGGACAGGGCTTACAATGAGCAGTTCTTC
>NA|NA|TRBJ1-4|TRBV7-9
CASSRNSLNEKLFF
TGTGCCAGCAGCCGGAACAGTTTAAATGAAAAACTGTTTTTT
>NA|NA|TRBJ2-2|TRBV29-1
CSVEDQANTGELFF
TGCAGCGTTGAAGATCAGGCGAACACCGGGGAGCTGTTTTTT
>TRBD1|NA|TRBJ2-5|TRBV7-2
CASSKTGGGKTQYF
TGTGCCAGCAGCAAGACAGGGGGTGGAAAGACCCAGTACTTC
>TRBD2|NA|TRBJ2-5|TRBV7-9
CASSFTGTSAETQYF
TGTGCCAGCAGCTTTACAGGGACTAGCGCCGAGACCCAGTACTTC
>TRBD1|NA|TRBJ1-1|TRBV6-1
CASSRQGTNTEAFF
TGTGCCAGCTCCCGACAGGGGACTAACACTGAAGCTTTCTTT
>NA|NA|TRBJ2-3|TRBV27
CASSLAGWGTDTQYF
TGTGCCAGCAGTTTAGCAGGGTGGGGCACAGATACGCAGTATTTT
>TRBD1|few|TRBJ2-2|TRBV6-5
CASSYHRGFAGELFF
TGTGCCAGCAGTTACCACAGGGGTTTCGCCGGGGAGCTGTTTTTT
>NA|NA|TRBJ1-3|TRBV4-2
CASSLRREVRDTIYF
TGTGCCAGCAGCCTCAGGAGGGAAGTGAGGGACACCATATATTTT
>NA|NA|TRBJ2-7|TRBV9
CASSPGSYEQYF
TGTGCCAGCAGCCCAGGATCCTACGAGCAGTACTTC
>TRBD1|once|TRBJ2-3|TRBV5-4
CASSSPGQGPDTQYF
TGTGCCAGCAGCTCCCCGGGACAGGGGCCAGATACGCAGTATTTT
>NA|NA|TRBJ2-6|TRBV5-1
CASSRERAGANVLTF
TGCGCCAGCAGCCGGGAACGGGCTGGGGCCAACGTCCTGACTTTC
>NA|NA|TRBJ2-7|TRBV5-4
CASTVLQGGSSYEQYF
TGTGCCAGCACCGTCCTACAGGGGGGGAGTTCCTACGAGCAGTACTTC
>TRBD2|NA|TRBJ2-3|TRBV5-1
CASSRGASGSIADTQYF
TGCGCCAGCAGCCGGGGGGCTAGCGGGAGTATCGCAGATACGCAGTATTTT
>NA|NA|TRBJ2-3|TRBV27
CASSLNRATNTDTQYF
TGTGCCAGCAGTTTAAACAGGGCAACTAACACAGATACGCAGTATTTT
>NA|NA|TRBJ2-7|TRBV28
CASSPPGPTYEQYF
TGTGCCAGCAGTCCCCCTGGGCCTACATACGAGCAGTACTTC